This TCR beta chain comes out of a study of blood T cell repertoires in COVID-19. The repertoire was sequenced with immunoSEQ multiplex PCR; TCRdb's copy has only in-frame clones and lacks some. The sample includes 120,000 to 150,000 clones, 70% to 85% of them seen just once. Which cohort a participant joined came from the clinical history participants gave. Exposed participants came across a COVID-19 case within 2 weeks before study entry. Sequencing input: PBMCs or T cells enriched from blood (not recorded which). This clonotype was obtained from a woman aged 18-29 years who had been exposed to COVID-19.

The CDR3 nucleotides are TGTGCCAGCAGCCCCTCGATTGGCGGGGCCAACGTCCTGACTTTC. Translating it yields CASSPSIGGANVLTF. The J gene is TRBJ2-6, the V gene TRBV7-3, with unresolved D. V was cut by 5 bases and J by 4 bases, with 12 bases left in between. The CDR3 runs 15 residues. Looked up from germline, CDR1 is SGHTA and CDR2 is FQGTGA.